The clone carrying this T cell receptor beta chain was seen a single time. What it binds is not known. The data were taken from a study of T cell responses to AZD1222 COVID-19 vaccine. Study results and caveats: Scientists sampled the repertoires only once the peak T cell response had passed. Dominant at 160-218 and 743-854, vaccine-associated CD4 TCRs also spanned spike. Seropositivity was recorded at baseline in only a handful of AZD1222 recipients.

Clones were sequenced by immunoSEQ multiplex PCR, and TCRdb holds only the in-frame ones, with some missing. This repertoire shows tens of thousands of clones, 80% to 90% found once; its top ten account for 8% to 13%. The CDR3 runs to 16 residues. CDR1 is MGHRA and CDR2 is YSYEKL in the germline V gene. Trimming took 1 base from V and 6 from J, leaving 17 bases between them. Sequenced material: peripheral blood, taken 28 days after the second AZD1222 dose. The genes are TRBV4-1 and TRBJ2-3; D call uncertain. The clonotype was recovered from an adult who received the AZD1222 COVID-19 vaccine. The CDR3 DNA reads TGCGCCAGCAGCCAAGCCGGGCCAAAAAGTTCGGATACGCAGTATTTT. Translated: CASSQAGPKSSDTQYF.